The 25 T cell receptor beta chains given below trace back to one sample, sequenced in a study of response to subunit inactivated influenza vaccine. A single record per CDR3 protein comes from TCRdb applying MiXCR to the RT-PCR reads. The sample holds 200,000 to 300,000 distinct CDR3 sequences, about 12% seen once. Material: non-naive T cells sorted from PBMCs, obtained roughly 15 days before vaccination. These receptor sequences come from a man aged 45-65 years who received an inactivated influenza vaccine.

This clonotype was recorded many times. The rearrangement joins TRBV29-1 to TRBJ2-4; TRBD1 matches 7 bases. Germline V gene lookup returns CDR1 SQVTM and CDR2 ANQGSEA. Trimming at V came to 5 bases and at J to 1 base, leaving 5 bases not matched to a gene. This CDR3 contains 14 residues. The CDR3 coding sequence is TGCAGCGTTTCACAGGGGTGGGCCAAAAACATTCAGTACTTC. This gives the protein CSVSQGWAKNIQYF.

The chain links TRBV7-6 to TRBJ2-7; perhaps TRBD2 as D (6 bases). The germline gives CDR1 SGHVS, CDR2 FNYEAQ. The CDR3 covers 18 residues. With 11 bases removed from V and 2 bases from J, the gap between germline ends came to 31 bases. The CDR3 DNA is TGTGCCTTCTGTTTATATGAGATATGGGGGACGGGGGCCTACGAGCAGTACTTC. Translating gives CAFCLYEIWGTGAYEQYF.

This clonotype came up a few times. The chain couples TRBV20-1 to TRBJ2-5; D remains ambiguous. The CDR3 is 14 residues long. The germline CDR1 and CDR2 sequences are DFQATT and SNEGSKA (reference sequence). Trimming removed 0 bases at V and 1 base at J, with 9 bases between. DNA of the CDR3: TGCAGTGCTAGAGATGGCAGAACCCAAGAGACCCAGTACTTC. It yields the protein CSARDGRTQETQYF.

CDR3 bases: TGTGCCAGCGCCGACGGATACGAGCAGTACTTC. It is translated as CASADGYEQYF. The chain employs TRBV28 and TRBJ2-7; no firm D call. CDR3 length: 11 residues. The V end was cut by 8 bases, the J end by 4 bases, with 9 bases between. Per the germline V gene, CDR1 is MDHEN and CDR2 is SYDVKM.

The rearrangement uses TRBV27 and TRBJ2-3; no firm D call. Deletions cut 2 bases from V and 3 bases from J, with 9 bases between. The germline V gene encodes CDR1 MNHEY and CDR2 SMNVEV (reference sequence). The CDR3 sequence is 14 residues long. The CDR3 reads CASSLEERTDTQYF. CDR3 in DNA: TGTGCCAGCAGTTTAGAGGAACGAACAGATACGCAGTATTTT.

The chain is built from TRBV10-2 and TRBJ1-1, with D possibly being TRBD1 (5 bases). CDR1 is WSHSY and CDR2 is SAAADI in the germline V gene. The CDR3 runs to 13 residues. Trimming took off 7 bases at V and 6 bases at J, with 15 bases between the two ends. CDR3 region: CASKAGKISEAFF. CDR3 DNA sequence: TGCGCCAGCAAGGCAGGGAAAATTTCTGAAGCTTTCTTT.

This clonotype was observed a few times. The gene calls are TRBV6-2 or TRBV6-3 and TRBJ1-2, with D hard to call. The germline CDR1 and CDR2 sequences are MNHEY and SVGEGT. The CDR3 contains 12 residues. V lost 0 bases to trimming and J lost 6 bases, with 5 bases between them. This CDR3 reads CASSYSNDGYTF. The CDR3 coding sequence is TGTGCCAGCAGTTACTCGAATGATGGCTACACCTTC.

The table lists this clonotype with a few counts. The V and J genes are TRBV10-2 and TRBJ2-6, with a possible D match to TRBD2 (7 bases). CDR1 and CDR2 (germline): WSHSY, SAAADI. This CDR3 contains 15 residues. V lost 7 bases to trimming and J lost 0 bases, with 10 bases between them. Here the CDR3 reads CASKGGHSGANVLTF. For the CDR3, the DNA is TGCGCCAGCAAGGGGGGGCACTCTGGGGCCAACGTCCTGACTTTC.

The chain joins TRBV3-1 to TRBJ1-2, with D unresolved. This CDR3 comprises 13 residues. Trimming left V 4 bases short and J 2 bases short, with 8 bases between. CDR1 LGHDT and CDR2 YNNKEL come from the germline V gene (reference sequence). CDR3 protein: CASSRQANYGYTF. In nucleotides, the CDR3 is TGTGCCAGCAGCCGTCAGGCCAACTATGGCTACACCTTC.

This clonotype has a count of ten or more. The genes are TRBV5-1 and TRBJ1-2; D gene ambiguous. The germline gives CDR1 SGHRS, CDR2 YFSETQ. Trimming took off 0 bases at V and 2 bases at J, with 8 bases between the two ends. CDR3 size: 14 residues. The CDR3 nucleotides are TGCGCCAGCAGCTTGGACAGTCGAAACTATGGCTACACCTTC. Translation: CASSLDSRNYGYTF.

Comment on this clonotype: A single base separates this from a much larger clone, so it may be a read error. The chain is built from TRBV7-2 and TRBJ2-7, with D tentatively TRBD1 or TRBD2 (7 bases each). The CDR3 consists of 15 residues. Germline CDR1 SGHTA, CDR2 FQGNSA. Trimming removed 2 bases from V and 3 bases from J, with 14 bases in between. The CDR3 is CASSLRDSGDYEQYF. CDR3 DNA: TGTGCCAGCAGCTTAAGGGACAGCGGGGACTACGAGCAGTACTTC.

This clonotype has only a few counts. This chain uses TRBV6-2 or TRBV6-3 with TRBJ2-1, with 12 bases lining up with TRBD2. This CDR3 is 14 amino acids long. Germline V gene data show CDR1 as MNHEY and CDR2 as SVGEGT. V dropped 10 bases and J dropped 7; count of bases not matched to a gene: 8. DNA for the CDR3: TGTGCCACCCTGACTAGCGGGGGATGGAATGAGCAGTTCTTC. Translated: CATLTSGGWNEQFF.

This clonotype was observed a few times. V and J are TRBV20-1 and TRBJ1-3; TRBD1 is a possible D gene (6 bases). The germline V and J ends were trimmed by 0 bases and 1 base, with 10 bases remaining between them. Per the germline V gene, CDR1 is DFQATT and CDR2 is SNEGSKA (reference sequence). The CDR3 is made up of 15 amino acids. Written as DNA, the CDR3 is TGCAGTGCTAGAGATGCGACAGGATCTGGAAACACCATATATTTT. Translation: CSARDATGSGNTIYF.

This clonotype was counted at least ten times. The chain carries TRBV5-6 and TRBJ2-1; no definite D call. CDR3 length: 13 amino acids. Germline loops: CDR1 SGHDT, CDR2 YYEEEE. Trimming cost V 4 bases and J 7 bases, with 12 bases left between them. The DNA of the CDR3 is TGTGCCAGCAGCCCGGACGTGGTGAATGAGCAGTTCTTC. This encodes CASSPDVVNEQFF.

This clonotype has ten or more counts. The J gene is TRBJ2-1, the V gene TRBV18; 13 nucleotides match TRBD2. The J segment lost 7 bases and the V segment lost 5 bases, leaving 14 bases of the junction unmatched. Germline CDR1 and CDR2: KGHSH and LQKENI. This CDR3 has 18 amino acids. CDR3 nucleotide sequence: TGTGCCAGCTCAACTCGGACTAGCGGGAGAGCAAACGTAAATGAGCAGTTCTTC. Translated, it gives CASSTRTSGRANVNEQFF.

This clonotype was recorded at least ten times. Germline is not matched at one junction end, which may reflect a read error. The rearrangement joins TRBV4-1 to TRBJ1-1, with a weak D call TRBD1 (5 bases). Germline loops: CDR1 MGHRA, CDR2 YSYEKL. The CDR3 loop spans 14 amino acids. The CDR3 region has the DNA TGTGCCAGCAGCCAACTCGGACAGAACACTGAAGCTTTCTTT. Protein: CASSQLGQNTEAFF.

This clonotype has just a few counts. This rearrangement joins TRBV6-4 to TRBJ2-1; no clear D gene. CDR1 and CDR2 from the germline V gene are MRHNA and SNTAGT. Between the trimmed V and J ends, which lost 5 bases and 4 bases, there was a span of 9 bases. The CDR3 loop spans 13 amino acids. CDR3 DNA sequence: TGTGCCAGCAGTCTCATACTGTACAATGAGCAGTTCTTC. Protein sequence: CASSLILYNEQFF.

This clonotype was seen a handful of times. The rearrangement uses TRBV20-1 and TRBJ2-2; 8 bases match TRBD1. V trimming: 5 bases; J trimming: 3 bases; junction bases outside the gene matches: 5. Germline values: CDR1 DFQATT, CDR2 SNEGSKA (reference sequence). This CDR3 is 14 amino acids long. The CDR3 loop reads CSACRGHDTGELFF. CDR3 DNA sequence: TGCAGTGCTTGCAGGGGGCACGACACCGGGGAGCTGTTTTTT.

This clonotype was counted ten times or more. V usage is TRBV7-2 and J usage is TRBJ2-3; a possible D gene is TRBD2 (7 bases). In germline, CDR1 is SGHTA, CDR2 FQGNSA. This CDR3 contains 15 residues. The ends were cut back, 9 bases at V and 4 bases at J, with 20 bases in the middle. As DNA, the CDR3 is TGTGCCAGTACAACACGGGGGGCAGGGGCAGATACGCAGTATTTT. Translated: CASTTRGAGADTQYF.

This clonotype was seen at least ten times. The chain is built from TRBV12-3 or TRBV12-4 and TRBJ2-1; 8 nucleotides align to TRBD2. The CDR3 covers 19 residues. The CDR3 here is CTISFGPVGGRIPYNEQFF. CDR3 nucleotide sequence: TGTACCATCAGTTTCGGGCCTGTCGGCGGGAGGATACCCTACAATGAGCAGTTCTTC.

This clonotype was picked up many times. The chain has TRBV20-1 and TRBJ2-5, with TRBD2 matching 7 bases. The CDR3 sequence is 11 residues long. Germline loops: CDR1 DFQATT, CDR2 SNEGSKA (reference sequence). Losses at the gene ends were 8 bases for V and 5 bases for J; bases not matched to a gene: 5. In nucleotides, the CDR3 is TGCAGTCCAGGGAGGGTGGAGACCCAGTACTTC. Protein: CSPGRVETQYF.

This clonotype was observed a few times. The chain has TRBV7-9 and TRBJ1-1; 8 bases fit TRBD1. V lost 5 bases to trimming and J lost 2 bases; unmatched junction nucleotides: 1. This CDR3 spans 13 amino acids. The V gene's germline CDR1 is SEHNR and CDR2 FQNEAQ (reference sequence). CDR3 nucleotide sequence: TGTGCCAGCAGCGACAGGGGTAACACTGAAGCTTTCTTT. Encoded protein: CASSDRGNTEAFF.

Many counts were recorded for this clonotype. In nucleotides, the CDR3 is TGTGCCAGCAGCCCTCCCCTGGGGCTAGCCAAAAACATTCAGTACTTC. It codes for CASSPPLGLAKNIQYF. The chain couples TRBV7-2 to TRBJ2-4; tentative D call: TRBD1 (5 bases). CDR1 SGHTA and CDR2 FQGNSA come from the germline V gene. The CDR3 has 16 amino acids. V was clipped by 5 bases and J by 0 bases, with 14 bases between them.

Only a few counts were recorded for this clonotype. This chain connects TRBV7-2 to TRBJ2-7; D is undetermined. The CDR3 loop spans 14 amino acids. Trimming left V 1 base short and J 0 bases short, with 7 bases between. The germline V gene encodes CDR1 SGHTA and CDR2 FQGNSA. As DNA, the CDR3 is TGTGCCAGCAGCTTAGTACACAGCTCCTACGAGCAGTACTTC. This encodes CASSLVHSSYEQYF.

This clonotype was detected many times. The V call is TRBV4-3, the J call TRBJ2-3; 7 nucleotides agree with TRBD2. This CDR3 is built from 16 residues. With V trimmed by 4 bases and J by 0 bases, 7 bases remained unmatched. Germline V CDR1 and CDR2: LGHNA, YSLEER. Here the CDR3 reads CASSPGHGGSTDTQYF. In DNA form, the CDR3 reads TGCGCCAGCAGCCCAGGTCACGGGGGGAGCACAGATACGCAGTATTTT.